What follows are 9 T cell receptor beta chains derived from one specimen sequenced in a study of monozygotic twins with inflammatory bowel disease. Reanalyzing the 5' RACE reads, TCRdb keeps one entry per CDR3 protein, without DNA. The table lists some 83,000 distinct CDR3 sequences. The source material was blood. The receptors derive from a human donor with ulcerative colitis or Crohn's disease, or a healthy co-twin of an affected twin (not recorded which).

The chain employs TRBV5-1 and TRBJ1-4. Germline values: CDR1 SGHRS, CDR2 YFSETQ. The CDR3 extends over 15 amino acids. The CDR3 protein is CASSMNSATNEKLFF.

V and J are TRBV5-1 and TRBJ1-2; TCRdb calls TRBD1, which cannot be checked without DNA. The CDR3 length is 15 residues. The germline V gene has CDR1 SGHRS and CDR2 YFSETQ. The CDR3 sequence is CASSVGWEGAYGYTF. Using reference TRBV5-1 and TRBJ1-2 for the parts outside the CDR3, the full variable domain is KAGVTQTPRYLIKTRGQQVTLSCSPISGHRSVSWYQQTPGQGLQFLFEYFSETQRNKGNFPGRFSGRQFSNSRSEMNVSTLELGDSALYLCASSVGWEGAYGYTFGSGTRLTVV.

The chain carries TRBV20-1 and TRBJ1-2; TCRdb returns TRBD1, unconfirmable since there is no DNA. The CDR3 is 15 amino acids. Per germline, CDR1 DFQATT and CDR2 SNEGSKA (reference sequence). The CDR3 loop is CSATSRDRVGYGYTF.

V gene TRBV7-6 combines with J gene TRBJ2-5; TCRdb outputs TRBD2, but without DNA this stays unchecked. The CDR3 loop spans 19 amino acids. Germline V gene data show CDR1 as SGHVS and CDR2 as FNYEAQ. The CDR3 reads CASSLNVRVRDPDLGTQYF.

The V and J genes are TRBV12-3 or TRBV12-4 and TRBJ2-1; without DNA, the TCRdb call of TRBD2 cannot be checked. The CDR3 consists of 14 residues. CDR3 sequence reads: CASSFRLAGVEQFF.

V is TRBV12-3 or TRBV12-4 and J is TRBJ2-1; TCRdb indicates TRBD1, and absent DNA this call remains unverified. The CDR3 loop spans 13 amino acids. This CDR3 reads CASTDDGRGEQFF.

This chain links TRBV5-1 with TRBJ2-5; the TCRdb D gene call, TRBD1, has no DNA to confirm it. The germline CDR1 and CDR2 sequences are SGHRS and YFSETQ. The CDR3 is made up of 13 amino acids. The CDR3 sequence is CASRSGVQETQYF.

The chain combines TRBV5-5 with TRBJ2-7; TCRdb selects TRBD1, and the lack of DNA leaves this call unchecked. This CDR3 comprises 13 residues. CDR1 is SGHKS and CDR2 is YYEKEE in the germline V gene (reference sequence). This chain's CDR3 is CASSFDSGGSQYF.

This chain uses TRBV7-2 with TRBJ1-6; without DNA, the TCRdb call of TRBD1 cannot be checked. Germline lookup yields CDR1 SGHTA and CDR2 FQGNSA. The CDR3 consists of 15 residues. The CDR3 sequence: CASSPRGRTNSPLHF.